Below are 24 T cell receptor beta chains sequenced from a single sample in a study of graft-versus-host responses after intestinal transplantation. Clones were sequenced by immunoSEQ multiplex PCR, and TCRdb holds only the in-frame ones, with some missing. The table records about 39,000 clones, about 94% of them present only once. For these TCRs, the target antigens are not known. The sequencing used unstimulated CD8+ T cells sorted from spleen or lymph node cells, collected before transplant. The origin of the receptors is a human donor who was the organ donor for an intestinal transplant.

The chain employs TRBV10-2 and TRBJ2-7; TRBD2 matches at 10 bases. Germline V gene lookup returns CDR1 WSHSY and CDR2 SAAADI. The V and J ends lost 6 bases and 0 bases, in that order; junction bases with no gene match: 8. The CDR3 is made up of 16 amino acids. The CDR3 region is CASSGLLAGASYEQYF. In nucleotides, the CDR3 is TGCGCCAGCAGCGGACTTCTAGCGGGAGCCTCCTACGAGCAGTACTTC.

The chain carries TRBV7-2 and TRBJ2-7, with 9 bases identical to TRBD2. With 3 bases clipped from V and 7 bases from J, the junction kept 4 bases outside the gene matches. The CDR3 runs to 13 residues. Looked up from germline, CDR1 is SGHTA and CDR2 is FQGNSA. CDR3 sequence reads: CASSLSGRREQYF. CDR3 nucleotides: TGTGCCAGCAGCTTGAGCGGGAGGCGGGAGCAGTACTTC.

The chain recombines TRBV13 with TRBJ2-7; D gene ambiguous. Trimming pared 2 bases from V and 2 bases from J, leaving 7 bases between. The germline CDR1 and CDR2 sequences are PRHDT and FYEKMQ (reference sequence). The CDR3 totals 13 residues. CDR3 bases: TGTGCCAGCAGCTTACGTGGGACCTACGAGCAGTACTTC. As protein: CASSLRGTYEQYF.

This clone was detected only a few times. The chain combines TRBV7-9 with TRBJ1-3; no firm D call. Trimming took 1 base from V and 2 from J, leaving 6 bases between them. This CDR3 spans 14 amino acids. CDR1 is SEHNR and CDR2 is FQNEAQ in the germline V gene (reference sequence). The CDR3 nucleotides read TGTGCCAGCAGCTTAGAAGGGACTGGAAACACCATATATTTT. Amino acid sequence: CASSLEGTGNTIYF. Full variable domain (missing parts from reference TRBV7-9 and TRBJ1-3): DTGVSQNPRHKITKRGQNVTFRCDPISEHNRLYWYRQTLGQGPEFLTYFQNEAQLEKSRLLSDRFSAERPKGSFSTLEIQRTEQGDSAMYLCASSLEGTGNTIYFGEGSWLTVV.

The CDR3 sequence: CARDRDSNQPQHF. CDR3 nucleotides: TGTGCCAGAGACAGGGATAGCAATCAGCCCCAGCATTTT. This sequence joins TRBV30 and TRBJ1-5, with TRBD1 matching over 7 bases. The CDR3 is 13 residues long. V was pared by 8 bases and J by 0 bases, with 4 bases of the junction left unmatched. Germline V gene sequence: CDR1 GTSNPN, CDR2 SVGIG (reference sequence).

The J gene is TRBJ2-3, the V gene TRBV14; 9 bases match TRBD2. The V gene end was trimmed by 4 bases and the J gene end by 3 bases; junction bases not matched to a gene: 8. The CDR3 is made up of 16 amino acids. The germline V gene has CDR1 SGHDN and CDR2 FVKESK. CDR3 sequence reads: CASSPFTSGLTDTQYF. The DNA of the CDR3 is TGTGCCAGCAGCCCCTTTACTAGCGGGCTTACAGATACGCAGTATTTT.

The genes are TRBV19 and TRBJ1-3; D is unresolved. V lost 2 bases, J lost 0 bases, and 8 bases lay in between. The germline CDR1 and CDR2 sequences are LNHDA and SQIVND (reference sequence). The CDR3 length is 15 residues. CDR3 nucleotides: TGTGCCAGTAGTATAAGCTTCGCCTCTGGAAACACCATATATTTT. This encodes CASSISFASGNTIYF. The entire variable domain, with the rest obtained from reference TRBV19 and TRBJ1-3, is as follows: DGGITQSPKYLFRKEGQNVTLSCEQNLNHDAMYWYRQDPGQGLRLIYYSQIVNDFQKGDIAEGYSVSREKKESFPLTVTSAQKNPTAFYLCASSISFASGNTIYFGEGSWLTVV.

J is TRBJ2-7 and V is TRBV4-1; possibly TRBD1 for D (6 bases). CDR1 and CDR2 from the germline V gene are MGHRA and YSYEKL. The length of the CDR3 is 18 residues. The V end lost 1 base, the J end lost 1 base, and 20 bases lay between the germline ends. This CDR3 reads CASSQAPPPTGSSYEQYF. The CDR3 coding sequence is TGCGCCAGCAGCCAAGCCCCTCCCCCGACAGGCTCATCCTACGAGCAGTACTTC.

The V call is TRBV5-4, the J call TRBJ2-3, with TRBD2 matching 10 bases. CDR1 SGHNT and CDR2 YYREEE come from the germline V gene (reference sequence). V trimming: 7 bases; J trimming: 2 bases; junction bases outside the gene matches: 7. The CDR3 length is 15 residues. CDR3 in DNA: TGTGCCAGCGGTTTAGCGGGAGGAGTCACAGATACGCAGTATTTT. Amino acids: CASGLAGGVTDTQYF.

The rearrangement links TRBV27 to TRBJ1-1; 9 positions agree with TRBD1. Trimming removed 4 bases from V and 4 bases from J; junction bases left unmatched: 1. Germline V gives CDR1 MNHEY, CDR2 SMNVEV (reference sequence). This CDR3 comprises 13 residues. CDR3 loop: CASSWTGATEAFF. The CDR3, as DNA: TGTGCCAGCAGTTGGACAGGGGCCACTGAAGCTTTCTTT.

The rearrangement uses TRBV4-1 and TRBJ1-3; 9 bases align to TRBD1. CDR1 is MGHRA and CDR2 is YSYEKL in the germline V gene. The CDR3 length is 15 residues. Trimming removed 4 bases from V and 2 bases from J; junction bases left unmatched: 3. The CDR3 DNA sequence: TGCGCCAGCAGCCTGAGGACAGGGGCTGGAAACACCATATATTTT. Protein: CASSLRTGAGNTIYF.

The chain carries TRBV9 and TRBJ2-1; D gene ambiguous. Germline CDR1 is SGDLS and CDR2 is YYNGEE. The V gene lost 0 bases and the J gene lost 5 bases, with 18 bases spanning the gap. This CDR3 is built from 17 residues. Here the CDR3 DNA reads TGTGCCAGCAGCGTAGAATCCCGGTACAGCGATAACAATGAGCAGTTCTTC. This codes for CASSVESRYSDNNEQFF. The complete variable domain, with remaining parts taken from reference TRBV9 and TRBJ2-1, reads DSGVTQTPKHLITATGQRVTLRCSPRSGDLSVYWYQQSLDQGLQFLIQYYNGEERAKGNILERFSAQQFPDLHSELNLSSLELGDSALYFCASSVESRYSDNNEQFFGPGTRLTVL.

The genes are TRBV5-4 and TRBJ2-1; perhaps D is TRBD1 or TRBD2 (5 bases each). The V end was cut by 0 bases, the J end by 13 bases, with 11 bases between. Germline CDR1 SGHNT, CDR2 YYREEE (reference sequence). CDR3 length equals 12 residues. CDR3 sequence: CASSLGDGTQFF. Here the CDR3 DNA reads TGTGCCAGCAGCTTGGGCGACGGGACCCAGTTCTTC. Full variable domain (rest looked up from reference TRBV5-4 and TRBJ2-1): ETGVTQSPTHLIKTRGQQVTLRCSSQSGHNTVSWYQQALGQGPQFIFQYYREEENGRGNFPPRFSGLQFPNYSSELNVNALELDDSALYLCASSLGDGTQFFGPGTRLTVL.

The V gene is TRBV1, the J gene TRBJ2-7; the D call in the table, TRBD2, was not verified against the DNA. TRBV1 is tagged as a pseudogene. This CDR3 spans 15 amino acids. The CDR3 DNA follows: TGCACCAGCAGCCAAGGGGAGACCCCCCGATACGAGCAGTACTTC. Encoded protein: CTSSQGETPRYEQYF.

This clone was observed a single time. This CDR3 reads CASSLAPVEETQYF. In nucleotides, the CDR3 is TGTGCCAGCAGCTTAGCCCCGGTCGAAGAGACCCAGTACTTC. V usage is TRBV11-2 and J usage is TRBJ2-5; D ambiguous. The ends were cut back, 1 base at V and 3 bases at J, with 9 bases in the middle. This CDR3 comprises 14 residues. Germline values: CDR1 SGHAT, CDR2 FQNNGV.

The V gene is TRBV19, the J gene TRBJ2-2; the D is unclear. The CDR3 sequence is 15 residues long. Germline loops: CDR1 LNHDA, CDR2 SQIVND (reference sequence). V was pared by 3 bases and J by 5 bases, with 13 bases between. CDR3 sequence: CASSILGPDTGELFF. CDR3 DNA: TGTGCCAGTAGTATTCTGGGTCCGGATACCGGGGAGCTGTTTTTT.

The CDR3 region has the DNA TGTGCCATCAGTGAGTCCGACAGAAGATATGGCTACACCTTC. Translating gives CAISESDRRYGYTF. The chain uses TRBV10-3 and TRBJ1-2, with D possibly matching TRBD1 (5 bases). V lost 0 bases, J lost 5 bases, and 10 bases lay in between. There are 14 residues in the CDR3. CDR1 and CDR2 (germline): ENHRY, SYGVKD.

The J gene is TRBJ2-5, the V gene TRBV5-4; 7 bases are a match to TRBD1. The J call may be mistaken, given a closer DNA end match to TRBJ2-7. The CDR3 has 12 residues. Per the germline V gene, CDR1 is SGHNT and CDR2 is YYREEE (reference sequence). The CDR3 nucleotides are TGTGCCAGCAGCTTGACAGGGGACGAGCAGTACTTC. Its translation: CASSLTGDEQYF.

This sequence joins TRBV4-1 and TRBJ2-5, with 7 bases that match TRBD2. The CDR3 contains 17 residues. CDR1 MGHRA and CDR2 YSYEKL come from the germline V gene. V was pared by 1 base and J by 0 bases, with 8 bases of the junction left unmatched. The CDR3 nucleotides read TGCGCCAGCAGCCAAGTTGGGGGAGGGTTGTACCAAGAGACCCAGTACTTC. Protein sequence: CASSQVGGGLYQETQYF.

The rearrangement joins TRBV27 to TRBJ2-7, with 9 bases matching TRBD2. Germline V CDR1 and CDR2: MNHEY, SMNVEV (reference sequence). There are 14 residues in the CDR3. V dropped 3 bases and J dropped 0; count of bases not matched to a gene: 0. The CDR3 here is CASSFSGSSYEQYF. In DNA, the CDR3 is TGTGCCAGCAGTTTTAGCGGGAGCTCCTACGAGCAGTACTTC.

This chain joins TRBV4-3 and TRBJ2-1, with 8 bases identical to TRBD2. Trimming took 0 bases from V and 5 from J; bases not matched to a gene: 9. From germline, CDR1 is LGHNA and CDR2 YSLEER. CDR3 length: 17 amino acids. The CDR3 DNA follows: TGCGCCAGCAGCCAAGAGAGACGGGAGGGCCCACACAATGAGCAGTTCTTC. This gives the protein CASSQERREGPHNEQFF.

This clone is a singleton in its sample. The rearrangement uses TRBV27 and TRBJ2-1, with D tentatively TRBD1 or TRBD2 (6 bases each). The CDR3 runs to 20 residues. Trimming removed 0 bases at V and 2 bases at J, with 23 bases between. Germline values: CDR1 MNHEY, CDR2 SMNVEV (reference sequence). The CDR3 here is CASSLSGPIIGGLPYNEQFF. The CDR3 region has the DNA TGTGCCAGCAGTTTATCAGGACCCATCATTGGGGGGCTGCCCTACAATGAGCAGTTCTTC.

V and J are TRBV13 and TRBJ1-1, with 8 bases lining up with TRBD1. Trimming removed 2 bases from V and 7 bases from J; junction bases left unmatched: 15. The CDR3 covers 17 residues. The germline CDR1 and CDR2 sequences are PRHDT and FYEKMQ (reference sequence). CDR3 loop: CASSLMSGGVEVGEAFF. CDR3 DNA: TGTGCCAGCAGCTTAATGTCAGGGGGCGTAGAAGTGGGTGAAGCTTTCTTT.

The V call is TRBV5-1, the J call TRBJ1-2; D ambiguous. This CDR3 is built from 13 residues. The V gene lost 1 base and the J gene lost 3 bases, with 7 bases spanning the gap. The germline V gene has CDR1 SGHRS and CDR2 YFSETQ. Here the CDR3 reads CASSLSPYYGYTF. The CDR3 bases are TGCGCCAGCAGCTTGTCCCCCTACTATGGCTACACCTTC.